Ten or more counts support the clone carrying this T cell receptor beta chain. These data originate in a study of Graves' ophthalmopathy and Graves' hyperthyroidism. Transcripts of RNA were the source for amplifying TCR beta CDR3 regions. Second-round multiplex PCR came after a first-round RT-PCR that employed HTBI primers. From the multiplex PCR reads, TCRdb called clonotypes with MiXCR, one entry per CDR3 protein. The sample lists about 1.2 million distinct CDR3 sequences, approximately 35% occurring once. Between the trimmed V and J ends, which lost 0 bases and 2 bases, there was a span of 9 bases. Germline loops: CDR1 SGHRS, CDR2 YFSETQ. The CDR3 totals 15 residues.

This chain links TRBV5-1 with TRBJ1-5; D remains unclear. Sequences were obtained from peripheral blood or thyroid tissue (not recorded which). The TCR was taken from an adult man with Graves' hyperthyroidism. The CDR3 DNA is TGCGCCAGCAGCTTGGACATGATGGGCAATCAGCCCCAGCATTTT. Translation gives CASSLDMMGNQPQHF.